Shown below are 15 T cell receptor beta chains from a single sample sequenced in a study of glioma-infiltrating T cells after dendritic cell vaccination. Time point noted: after dendritic cell vaccination, including at tumor progression/relapse. Produced via immunoSEQ multiplex PCR; TCRdb's table is partial and in-frame only. Counted here are around 90,000 clones, approximately 78% occurring once; the ten biggest clones make up 2% to 2.5%. Specimen: blood, collected after dendritic cell vaccination. These receptors were taken from a human donor with glioblastoma.

The chain recombines TRBV2 with TRBJ1-2; perhaps TRBD1 as D (5 bases). Germline CDR1 is SNHLY and CDR2 is FYNNEI. Trimming removed 2 bases at V and 8 bases at J, with 12 bases between. This CDR3 comprises 13 residues. CDR3 sequence: CASSELDNGGYTF. The DNA for the CDR3 is TGTGCCAGCAGTGAACTGGACAACGGAGGCTACACCTTC.

The rearrangement links TRBV12-5 to TRBJ1-1; 8 bases line up with TRBD1. The CDR3 has 13 residues. With V trimmed by 4 bases and J by 5 bases, 3 bases remained unmatched. Germline CDR1 and CDR2: LGHNT and FRNRAP. CDR3 region: CASGSHRGTEAFF. CDR3 DNA sequence: TGTGCTAGTGGTTCTCACAGGGGGACTGAAGCTTTCTTT.

This sequence joins TRBV29-1 and TRBJ1-1, with D possibly TRBD1 on 5 matching bases. This CDR3 is built from 13 residues. Germline-derived CDR1 and CDR2 are SQVTM and ANQGSEA. The V and J ends lost 4 bases and 7 bases respectively, with 16 bases between them. The CDR3, as DNA: TGCAGCGTTGGGGCAGGGAATACGCTTGAAGCTTTCTTT. Translation: CSVGAGNTLEAFF.

In this sample, this clone turned up a few times. Other DNA sequences in the same sample also yield this CDR3. This sequence joins TRBV27 and TRBJ2-1; D may be TRBD2 (5 bases). CDR3 length: 14 residues. Between the trimmed V and J ends, which lost 3 bases and 1 base, there was a span of 7 bases. The germline gives CDR1 MNHEY, CDR2 SMNVEV (reference sequence). CDR3 bases: TGTGCCAGCAGTTTCAGCGGATCCTACAATGAGCAGTTCTTC. Translated, it gives CASSFSGSYNEQFF.

This chain uses TRBV29-1 with TRBJ1-1, with 8 bases identical to TRBD1. V was clipped by 5 bases and J by 5 bases; unmatched bases: 4. This CDR3 contains 12 residues. CDR1 is SQVTM and CDR2 is ANQGSEA in the germline V gene. The CDR3 DNA is TGCAGCGTTAACAGGGGGTTGACTGAAGCTTTCTTT. This codes for CSVNRGLTEAFF.

The chain links TRBV5-1 to TRBJ1-4; D is unclear. This CDR3 region has 14 residues. Germline values: CDR1 SGHRS, CDR2 YFSETQ. V was clipped by 5 bases and J by 4 bases, with 12 bases between them. The CDR3 spells CASRPGAINEKLFF. DNA for the CDR3: TGCGCCAGCAGGCCGGGAGCTATTAATGAAAAACTGTTTTTT.

The V gene is TRBV19, the J gene TRBJ1-5, with 8 nucleotides matching TRBD1. Germline V gene data show CDR1 as LNHDA and CDR2 as SQIVND (reference sequence). This CDR3 is built from 17 residues. Trimming removed 5 bases from V and 4 bases from J; junction bases left unmatched: 13. This CDR3 reads CASSPRTGTIGNQPQHF. The CDR3 DNA sequence: TGTGCCAGTAGTCCCAGGACAGGGACGATAGGGAATCAGCCCCAGCATTTT. Full variable domain (remainder filled in from reference TRBV19 and TRBJ1-5): DGGITQSPKYLFRKEGQNVTLSCEQNLNHDAMYWYRQDPGQGLRLIYYSQIVNDFQKGDIAEGYSVSREKKESFPLTVTSAQKNPTAFYLCASSPRTGTIGNQPQHFGDGTRLSIL.

This chain links TRBV11-2 with TRBJ2-7; weak D call: TRBD1 (5 bases). CDR3 length: 17 residues. Germline lookup yields CDR1 SGHAT and CDR2 FQNNGV. Trimming pared 6 bases from V and 0 bases from J, leaving 21 bases between. The CDR3 spells CASRQNQGPSGSYEQYF. The CDR3 region has the DNA TGTGCCAGCAGACAGAATCAGGGTCCCTCGGGCTCCTACGAGCAGTACTTC.

This clone was counted between two and nine times. The chain is built from TRBV14 and TRBJ1-1, with unresolved D. Trimming left V 4 bases short and J 0 bases short, with 6 bases between. Per germline, CDR1 SGHDN and CDR2 FVKESK. This CDR3 contains 13 residues. The CDR3 loop is CASSLNMNTEAFF. The CDR3 DNA sequence: TGTGCCAGCAGCCTCAACATGAACACTGAAGCTTTCTTT.

The DNA for the CDR3 is TGTGCCAGCAGTGTTAGCGGGAACGGTGCAGATACGCAGTATTTT. Its protein is CASSVSGNGADTQYF. This chain links TRBV6-4 with TRBJ2-3, with 8 positions matching TRBD2. The CDR3 has 15 amino acids. Germline CDR1 and CDR2: MRHNA and SNTAGT. V was pared by 4 bases and J by 4 bases, with 7 bases of the junction left unmatched.

This sequence joins TRBV7-2 and TRBJ1-2; D is unresolved. V dropped 4 bases and J dropped 1 base, with 13 bases sitting between them. CDR1 is SGHTA, CDR2 FQGNSA, per germline. The CDR3 has 15 residues. This CDR3 reads CASSYSTLFNYGYTF. The CDR3 DNA reads TGTGCCAGCAGCTACAGTACCCTGTTTAACTATGGCTACACCTTC. The full variable domain, rest sourced from reference TRBV7-2 and TRBJ1-2, is GAGVSQSPSNKVTEKGKDVELRCDPISGHTALYWYRQSLGQGLEFLIYFQGNSAPDKSGLPSDRFSAERTGGSVSTLTIQRTQQEDSAVYLCASSYSTLFNYGYTFGSGTRLTVV.

This clone turned up a few times. This sequence joins TRBV7-8 and TRBJ1-2; possibly TRBD1 for D (5 bases). The germline CDR1 and CDR2 sequences are SGHVS and FQNEAQ. V lost 3 bases and J 3 bases, leaving 8 bases between the germline ends. The CDR3 has 13 residues. In DNA form, the CDR3 reads TGTGCCAGCAGCTTTGACAGAGACTATGGCTACACCTTC. It specifies CASSFDRDYGYTF.

The V and J genes are TRBV18 and TRBJ2-5; 7 nucleotides agree with TRBD1. The V segment lost 0 bases and the J segment 4 bases; nucleotides outside the gene matches: 8. This CDR3 is 16 amino acids long. Germline values: CDR1 KGHSH, CDR2 LQKENI. The DNA for the CDR3 is TGTGCCAGCTCACCACCGTCAGGGGGTCCTTTAGAGACCCAGTACTTC. Its protein is CASSPPSGGPLETQYF.

This clone has a handful of counts. The V gene is TRBV5-3, the J gene TRBJ2-7; perhaps TRBD2 as D (5 bases). TRBV5-3 is an ORF, and what it does is uncertain. Trimming pared 3 bases from V and 1 base from J, leaving 17 bases between. This CDR3 is 16 amino acids long. The CDR3 coding sequence is TGTGCCAGAAGCTCCCTTCTGCCGACTACATCCTACGAGCAGTACGTC. The encoded protein is CARSSLLPTTSYEQYV.

The V call is TRBV7-9, the J call TRBJ2-5, with D tentatively TRBD1 (6 bases). The germline V and J ends were trimmed by 4 bases and 5 bases, with 20 bases remaining between them. The CDR3 runs to 16 residues. The germline V gene encodes CDR1 SEHNR and CDR2 FQNEAQ (reference sequence). The CDR3: CASSWTSPRGSETQYF. CDR3 coding DNA: TGTGCCAGCAGCTGGACCTCGCCAAGGGGGTCGGAGACCCAGTACTTC.